This T cell receptor (beta chain) was sequenced for a study of T cells in Graves' hyperthyroidism and ophthalmopathy. What was amplified from RNA transcripts were TCR beta CDR3 regions. With the HTBI primer set, the TCR CDR3 went through a first round of RT-PCR. One entry per CDR3 protein results from TCRdb running MiXCR on the multiplex PCR reads. The sample comprises 600,000 to 700,000 distinct CDR3 sequences, 14% to 15% of which are singletons, and 4% to 5.5% rests with the top ten. V shed 6 bases, J shed 5 bases, and the junction held 14 bases outside the gene matches. The CDR3 covers 18 residues. CDR1 MDHEN and CDR2 SYDVKM come from the germline V gene. Regarding the study as a whole: Blood also contained most expanded thyroid clonotypes above 0.001. Ophthalmopathy could be told apart from stable hyperthyroidism with a 13 V-J model.

This clonotype was counted between two and nine times. The target antigen is unknown. Sequencing was carried out using blood. The chain is built from TRBV28 and TRBJ2-2, with 11 bases matching TRBD2. This receptor was obtained from a woman aged 40 to 50 with Graves' ophthalmopathy. CDR3 region: CASSQTLAGGPTTGELFF. The CDR3 DNA reads as TGTGCCAGCAGCCAAACGCTAGCGGGAGGCCCGACTACCGGGGAGCTGTTTTTT.